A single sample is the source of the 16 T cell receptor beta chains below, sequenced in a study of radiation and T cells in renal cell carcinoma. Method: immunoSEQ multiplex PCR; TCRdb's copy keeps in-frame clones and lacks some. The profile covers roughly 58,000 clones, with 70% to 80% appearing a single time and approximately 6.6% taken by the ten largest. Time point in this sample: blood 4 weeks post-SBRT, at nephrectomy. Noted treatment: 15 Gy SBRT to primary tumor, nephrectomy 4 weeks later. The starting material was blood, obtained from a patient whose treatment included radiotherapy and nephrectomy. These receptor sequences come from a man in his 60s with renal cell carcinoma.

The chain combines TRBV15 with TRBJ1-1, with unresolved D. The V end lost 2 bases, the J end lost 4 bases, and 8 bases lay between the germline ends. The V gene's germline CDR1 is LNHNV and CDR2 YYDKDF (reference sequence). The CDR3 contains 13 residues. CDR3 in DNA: TGTGCCACCAGCAGACCAGACACCACTGAAGCTTTCTTT. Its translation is CATSRPDTTEAFF.

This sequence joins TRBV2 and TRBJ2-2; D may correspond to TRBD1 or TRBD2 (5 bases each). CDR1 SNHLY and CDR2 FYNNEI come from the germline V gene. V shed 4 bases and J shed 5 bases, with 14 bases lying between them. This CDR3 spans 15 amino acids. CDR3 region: CASSGDGVGTGELFF. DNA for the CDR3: TGTGCCAGCAGTGGGGACGGGGTAGGGACCGGGGAGCTGTTTTTT. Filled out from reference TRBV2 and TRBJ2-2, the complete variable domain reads EPEVTQTPSHQVTQMGQEVILRCVPISNHLYFYWYRQILGQKVEFLVSFYNNEISEKSEIFDDQFSVERPDGSNFTLKIRSTKLEDSAMYFCASSGDGVGTGELFFGEGSRLTVL.

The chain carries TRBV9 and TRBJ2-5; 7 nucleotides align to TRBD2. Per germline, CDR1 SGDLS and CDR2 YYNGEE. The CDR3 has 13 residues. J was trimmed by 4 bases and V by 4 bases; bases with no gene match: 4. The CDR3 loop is CASSPSGVETQYF. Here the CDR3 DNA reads TGTGCCAGCAGCCCCAGCGGGGTAGAGACCCAGTACTTC.

This chain's CDR3 is CASSYFGLADTGELFF. Here the CDR3 DNA reads TGTGCCAGCAGTTATTTCGGCCTAGCGGATACCGGGGAGCTGTTTTTT. This rearrangement joins TRBV6-6 to TRBJ2-2, with 7 bases lining up with TRBD2. Trimming removed 3 bases from V and 5 bases from J; junction bases left unmatched: 9. Germline values: CDR1 MNHNY, CDR2 SVGAGI (reference sequence). This CDR3 comprises 16 residues.

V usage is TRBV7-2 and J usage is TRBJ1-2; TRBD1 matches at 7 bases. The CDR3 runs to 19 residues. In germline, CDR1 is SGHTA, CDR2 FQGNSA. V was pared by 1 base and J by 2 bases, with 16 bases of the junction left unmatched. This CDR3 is CASSLDAGTAHPLNYGYTF. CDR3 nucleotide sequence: TGTGCCAGCAGCTTAGATGCTGGGACAGCACATCCCCTAAACTATGGCTACACCTTC.

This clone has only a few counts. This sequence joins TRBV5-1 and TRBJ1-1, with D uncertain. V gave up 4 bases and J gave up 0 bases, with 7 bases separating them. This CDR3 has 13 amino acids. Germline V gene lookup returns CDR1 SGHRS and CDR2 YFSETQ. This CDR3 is CASSALMNTEAFF. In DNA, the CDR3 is TGCGCCAGCAGCGCGCTGATGAACACTGAAGCTTTCTTT.

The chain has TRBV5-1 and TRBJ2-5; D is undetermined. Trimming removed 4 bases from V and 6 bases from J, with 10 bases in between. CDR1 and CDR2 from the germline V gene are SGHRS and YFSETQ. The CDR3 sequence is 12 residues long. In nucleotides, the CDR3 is TGCGCCAGCAGCGAGAACCCGAAGACCCAGTACTTC. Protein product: CASSENPKTQYF.

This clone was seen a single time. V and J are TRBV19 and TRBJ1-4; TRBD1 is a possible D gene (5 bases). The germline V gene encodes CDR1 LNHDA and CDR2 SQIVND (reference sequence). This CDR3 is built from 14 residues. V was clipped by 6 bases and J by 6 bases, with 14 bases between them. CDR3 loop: CASSRTGGYEKLFF. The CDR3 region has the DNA TGTGCCAGTAGCAGGACGGGGGGATATGAAAAACTGTTTTTT.

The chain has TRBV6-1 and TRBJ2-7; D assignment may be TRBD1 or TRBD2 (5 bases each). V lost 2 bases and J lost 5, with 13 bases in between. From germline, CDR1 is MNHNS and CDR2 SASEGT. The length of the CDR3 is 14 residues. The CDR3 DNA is TGTGCCAGCAGTGAATCCAGGGAGATCGACGAGCAGTACGTC. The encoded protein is CASSESREIDEQYV.

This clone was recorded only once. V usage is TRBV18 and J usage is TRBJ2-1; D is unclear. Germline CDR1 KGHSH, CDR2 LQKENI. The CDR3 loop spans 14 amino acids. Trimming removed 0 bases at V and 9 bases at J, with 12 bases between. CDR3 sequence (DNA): TGTGCCAGCTCACCACCGCAAGGGCAAGGTGAGCAGTTCTTC. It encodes CASSPPQGQGEQFF.

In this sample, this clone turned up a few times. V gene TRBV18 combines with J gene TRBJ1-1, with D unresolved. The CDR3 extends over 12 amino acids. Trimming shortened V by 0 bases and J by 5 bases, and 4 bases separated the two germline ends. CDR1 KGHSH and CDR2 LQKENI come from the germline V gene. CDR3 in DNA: TGTGCCAGCTCACCACCGGGGACTGAAGCTTTCTTT. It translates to CASSPPGTEAFF. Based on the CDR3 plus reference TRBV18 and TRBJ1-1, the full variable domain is NAGVMQNPRHLVRRRGQEARLRCSPMKGHSHVYWYRQLPEEGLKFMVYLQKENIIDESGMPKERFSAEFPKEGPSILRIQQVVRGDSAAYFCASSPPGTEAFFGQGTRLTVV.

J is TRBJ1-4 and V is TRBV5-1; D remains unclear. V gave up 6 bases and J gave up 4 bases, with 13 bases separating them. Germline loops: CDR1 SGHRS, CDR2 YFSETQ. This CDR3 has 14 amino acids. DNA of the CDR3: TGCGCCAGCATCGAAGGGCCCCTTAATGAAAAACTGTTTTTT. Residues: CASIEGPLNEKLFF.

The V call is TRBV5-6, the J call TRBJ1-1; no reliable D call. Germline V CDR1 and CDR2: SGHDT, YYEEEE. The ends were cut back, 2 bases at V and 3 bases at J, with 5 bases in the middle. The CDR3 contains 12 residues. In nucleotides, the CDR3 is TGTGCCAGCAGCTTAGGATACACTGAAGCTTTCTTT. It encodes CASSLGYTEAFF.

The CDR3 sequence: CASSIREATGDTEAFF. As DNA, the CDR3 is TGTGCCAGTAGTATAAGGGAAGCAACTGGGGACACTGAAGCTTTCTTT. This sequence joins TRBV19 and TRBJ1-1; D is undetermined. The germline V gene has CDR1 LNHDA and CDR2 SQIVND (reference sequence). This CDR3 spans 16 amino acids. V was shortened by 2 bases and J by 3 bases, with 16 bases between the two germline ends. The full variable domain, completed using reference TRBV19 and TRBJ1-1, is DGGITQSPKYLFRKEGQNVTLSCEQNLNHDAMYWYRQDPGQGLRLIYYSQIVNDFQKGDIAEGYSVSREKKESFPLTVTSAQKNPTAFYLCASSIREATGDTEAFFGQGTRLTVV.

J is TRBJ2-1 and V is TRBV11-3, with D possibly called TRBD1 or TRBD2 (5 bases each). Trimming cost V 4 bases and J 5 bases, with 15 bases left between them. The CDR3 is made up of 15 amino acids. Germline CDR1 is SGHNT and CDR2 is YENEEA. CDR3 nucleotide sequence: TGTGCCAGCAGCTCCGGGACGGCCTCAGACAATGAGCAGTTCTTC. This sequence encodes CASSSGTASDNEQFF.

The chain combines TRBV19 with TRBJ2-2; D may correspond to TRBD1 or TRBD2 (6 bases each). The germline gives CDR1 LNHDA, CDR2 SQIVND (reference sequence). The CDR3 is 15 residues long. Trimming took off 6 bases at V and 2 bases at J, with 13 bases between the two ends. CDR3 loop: CASSRQEGNTGELFF. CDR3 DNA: TGTGCCAGTAGCAGACAGGAGGGAAACACCGGGGAGCTGTTTTTT.